The rows below give T cell receptor beta chains drawn from one sample of a study of T cell changes during pregnancy in multiple sclerosis. TCRdb's copy holds only in-frame clones and misses some; the assay was immunoSEQ multiplex PCR. The table lists roughly 110,000 clones, about 90% of them singletons. The sequenced sample was peripheral blood, obtained before pregnancy. Receptors were obtained from a female donor with multiple sclerosis, enrolled in a pregnancy study. The CDR3 runs from the conserved cysteine through the conserved F or W. A D gene is named only where the DNA matches it firmly. Expanded clones are given a class, and other clones once, few, many or no size at all.

TRBV11-3	-	once	TRBJ2-2	CASNAGPTNTGELFF	TGTGCCAGCAATGCGGGGCCGACGAACACCGGGGAGCTGTTTTTT
TRBV27	-	-	TRBJ2-2	CASSFLSSGELFF	TGTGCCAGCAGTTTCTTGAGCTCCGGGGAGCTGTTTTTT
TRBV7-2	-	-	TRBJ1-1	CASSLERLTGAFF	TGTGCCAGCAGCTTAGAGAGATTAACCGGAGCTTTCTTT
TRBV27	TRBD1	once	TRBJ1-1	CASSLSIRGQIAEAFF	TGTGCCAGCAGTTTATCGATCAGGGGGCAAATCGCTGAAGCTTTCTTT
TRBV10-2	-	few	TRBJ1-5	CASRTAETRNQPQHF	TGCGCCAGCAGGACAGCAGAAACACGCAATCAGCCCCAGCATTTT
TRBV5-4	TRBD1	-	TRBJ2-5	CASSPGGPGEETQYF	TGTGCCAGCAGCCCAGGGGGTCCAGGGGAAGAGACCCAGTACTTC
TRBV2	TRBD2	-	TRBJ2-2	CASSEVWTSSGELFF	TGTGCCAGCAGTGAAGTATGGACTAGCTCCGGGGAGCTGTTTTTT
TRBV5-6	-	-	TRBJ1-1	CASSLPSLSGTEAFF	TGTGCCAGCAGCTTGCCATCGTTATCCGGGACTGAAGCTTTCTTT
TRBV7-6	TRBD1	-	TRBJ1-3	CASSPGQGASGDTIYF	TGTGCCAGCAGCCCGGGACAGGGGGCTAGCGGGGACACCATATATTTT
TRBV19	-	-	TRBJ2-6	CASSLQGATGANVLTF	TGTGCCAGTAGTTTACAGGGAGCTACTGGGGCCAACGTCCTGACTTTC
TRBV4-3	-	-	TRBJ1-2	CASSQERLYGYTF	TGCGCCAGCAGCCAGGAGAGGCTCTATGGCTACACCTTC
TRBV2	-	-	TRBJ1-1	CASSNYGDTEAFF	TGTGCCAGCAGCAACTATGGCGACACTGAAGCTTTCTTT
TRBV6-5	-	-	TRBJ1-1	CASSYSNRMNTEAFF	TGTGCCAGCAGTTACTCAAACAGAATGAACACTGAAGCTTTCTTT
TRBV7-9	-	-	TRBJ2-7	CASSFRESSYEQYF	TGTGCCAGCAGCTTTCGCGAAAGCTCCTACGAGCAGTACTTC
TRBV27	-	-	TRBJ1-2	CASSFDGGVGYTF	TGTGCCAGCAGTTTTGACGGGGGTGTTGGCTACACCTTC
TRBV11-3	-	-	TRBJ1-4	CASSFAGANEKLFF	TGTGCCAGCAGCTTCGCGGGAGCTAATGAAAAACTGTTTTTT
TRBV7-2	-	-	TRBJ2-1	CASSPLAGTLPNEQFF	TGTGCCAGCAGCCCTTTAGCTGGAACCTTACCCAATGAGCAGTTCTTC
TRBV6-4	TRBD2	many	TRBJ2-2	CASTSGSTGELFF	TGTGCCAGCACTAGCGGGAGCACCGGGGAGCTGTTTTTT
TRBV5-1	TRBD2	-	TRBJ2-1	CASSPTRLASDNEQFF	TGCGCCAGCAGCCCAACTCGACTAGCGAGTGACAATGAGCAGTTCTTC
TRBV5-6	TRBD2	-	TRBJ2-7	CASSLVVAGGWYEQYF	TGTGCCAGCAGCTTGGTGGTAGCGGGGGGGTGGTACGAGCAGTACTTC
TRBV6-6	TRBD1	-	TRBJ1-1	CASSPRGVGVFTEAFF	TGTGCCAGCAGTCCCAGGGGGGTAGGGGTTTTCACTGAAGCTTTCTTT
TRBV14	TRBD1	-	TRBJ2-5	CASSQEGQGAPGAETQYF	TGTGCCAGCAGCCAAGAGGGACAGGGGGCGCCGGGCGCAGAGACCCAGTACTTC
TRBV2	-	few	TRBJ1-2	CASTGRDYGYTF	TGTGCCAGCACGGGCAGGGACTATGGCTACACCTTC
TRBV28	-	-	TRBJ2-7	CASSRDIAYEQYF	TGTGCCAGCAGCAGGGACATAGCCTACGAGCAGTACTTC
TRBV19	TRBD2	-	TRBJ2-1	CASSPRTSGRVSNEQFF	TGTGCCAGTAGTCCCCGGACTAGCGGGAGGGTTTCAAATGAGCAGTTCTTC
TRBV27	-	-	TRBJ1-5	CASSPLGGARQPQHF	TGTGCCAGCAGTCCCCTGGGGGGGGCGCGACAGCCCCAGCATTTT